This entry concerns a single T cell receptor (beta chain). The target of this receptor is not known. No qualities accompany the bases; no much larger clone lies one base away. This sample was included in a study of blood T cell repertoires in COVID-19 (dated by TCRdb to the early 2020s). In the study overall: The collaborator samples originated in the United States, Italy and Spain and spanned the acute and convalescent phases of COVID-19. The material from the prospective study consisted of cDNA or gDNA derived from T cells, B-cell-depleted T cells, or PBMCs. Where HLA class I and class II types were available, the types were taken from metadata supplied by the sample provider, not from assay-based typing. Sample metadata almost always included a de-identified subject ID, COVID-19 status, age in years and sex. The dataset comprised deeply sampled blood TCRbeta repertoires from subjects exposed to, actively infected with, or recovered from COVID-19. The samples were drawn from two sources: the first 160 participants of the ongoing ImmuneRACE study, and 1,254 subjects contributed by 6 global collaborators. A freely available public database, intended as a resource for researchers studying the immune response to SARS-CoV-2, is where the repertoires were released. Beyond this particular receptor, the publication reports: Clinical and demographic metadata were provided uncurated, with the amount varying by source and participant.

The CDR3 measures 16 amino acids from cysteine to phenylalanine. Left in the record is the CDR3 DNA by itself, 48 bases read in frame from the first base. CDR1 and CDR2 are read off the germline V gene (reference sequence) as SSHAT and FNYEAQ. V and J are trimmed by 1 base and 4 bases, and the gene matches miss 5 bases of the junction. One collaborating source in Seattle enrolled patients while the patients were actively infected and followed the patients over time throughout the course of disease. The collaborating institutions used their own protocols to collect whole blood in K2EDTA tubes. For TCRbeta analysis, collaborators shipped samples as frozen whole blood, isolated PBMCs, or DNA extracted from either of those sample types. The immunoSEQ Assay, a bias-controlled multiplex PCR, was used to amplify TCRbeta CDR3 regions from genomic DNA. Under the source paper's analysis protocol: The number of nucleated cells in each sample was estimated by amplification of reference gene primers within the assay. Sequence reads were collapsed and filtered to measure the absolute abundance of every unique TCRbeta CDR3 rearrangement. For each sample, productive Simpson clonality was calculated as the square root of Simpson's diversity index over productive rearrangements. TCRdb mirrors the immuneACCESS table, restricted to in-frame sequences. Some clones are absent from its copies; in checked studies, under half trace to an unresolved V gene, and the reason for the others is unknown. V, J and clone size were drawn from that table, and D and trimming were deduced from the DNA. Recorded for this sample are under 250,000 clones; around 79% of them occurred a single time. The ten largest clonotypes hold approximately 6% of the sample.

The TCR originated in a woman between 35 and 50 years old with COVID-19, enrolled during active disease. The sequence links TRBV7-7 to TRBJ2-2, with TRBD2 identical over 8 junction bases. Source material: peripheral blood. The CDR3 reads as follows: CASSLGRLASTGELFF. The nucleotides read TGTGCCAGCAGCTTAGGTCGACTAGCGAGCACCGGGGAGCTGTTTTTT.